This TCR beta chain was found in a study of blood T cell repertoires in COVID-19. About the research overall: Italy, Spain and the United States were the sources of the convalescent and acute COVID-19 samples. Nucleic acid was either cDNA or gDNA, and it came from T cells, B-cell-depleted T cells, or PBMCs.

Original analysis: Amplified reference gene primers provided the basis for estimating nucleated cell counts. Some clones are missing from TCRdb's copy, which holds only in-frame ones; the method was immunoSEQ multiplex PCR. That table furnishes V, J and clone size, whereas the DNA furnished D and trimming. The sample contains about 100,000 clones, 86% of which appear only once. Trimming cost V 5 bases and J 9 bases, with 20 bases left between them. This CDR3 is built from 16 residues. The V gene's germline CDR1 is MDHEN and CDR2 SYDVKM. Specimen: peripheral blood. This clonotype was obtained from a man older than 75 with acute or convalescent COVID-19. The chain employs TRBV28 and TRBJ1-6; possible D gene TRBD1, 5 bases. The CDR3 protein is CASSPLTALASSPLHF. CDR3 in DNA: TGTGCCAGCAGTCCTTTGACAGCGTTGGCATCTTCACCCCTCCACTTT.